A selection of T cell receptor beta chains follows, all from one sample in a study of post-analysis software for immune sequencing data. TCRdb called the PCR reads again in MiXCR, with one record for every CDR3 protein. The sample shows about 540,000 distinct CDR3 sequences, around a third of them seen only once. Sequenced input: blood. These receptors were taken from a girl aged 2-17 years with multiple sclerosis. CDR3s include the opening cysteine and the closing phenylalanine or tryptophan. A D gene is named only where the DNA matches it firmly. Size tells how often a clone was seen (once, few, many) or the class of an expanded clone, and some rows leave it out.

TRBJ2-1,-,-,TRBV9,TGTGCCAGCAGCGTAGATCAGGGGACATCTAATGAGCAGTTCTTC,CASSVDQGTSNEQFF
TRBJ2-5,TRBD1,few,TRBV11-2,TGTGCCAGCAGCTCGGGACAGGGGGTTGAGACCCAGTACTTC,CASSSGQGVETQYF
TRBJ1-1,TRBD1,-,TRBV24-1,TGTGCCACCAGTGACGTACGGGACAGGGCTATGAACACTGAAGCTTTCTTT,CATSDVRDRAMNTEAFF
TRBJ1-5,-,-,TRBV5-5,TGTGCCAGCAGCTTGGCAGGCCTTTCTGTTAATCAGCCCCAGCATTTT,CASSLAGLSVNQPQHF
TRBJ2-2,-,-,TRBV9,TGTGCCAGCAGCGTATTTGGGGGCCCGAACACCGGGGAGCTGTTTTTT,CASSVFGGPNTGELFF
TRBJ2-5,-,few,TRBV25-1,TGTGCCAGCAGTGGGCCGACAAGGGGCCAAGAGACCCAGTACTTC,CASSGPTRGQETQYF
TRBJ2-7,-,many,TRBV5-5,TGTGCCAGCAGCTTGAATGGCTACGAGCAGTACTTC,CASSLNGYEQYF
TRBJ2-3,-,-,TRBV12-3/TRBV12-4,TGTGCCAGCAGTTCGGGGGTAACCACAGATACGCAGTATTTT,CASSSGVTTDTQYF
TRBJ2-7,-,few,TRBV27,TGTGCCAGCAGTCCGACCGGGGGGCGGGGCGAGCAGTACTTC,CASSPTGGRGEQYF
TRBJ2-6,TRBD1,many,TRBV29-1,TGCAGCGTTGAGGGACAGGGAGTCAACGTCCTGACTTTC,CSVEGQGVNVLTF
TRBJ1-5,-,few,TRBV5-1,TGCGCCAGCAGCGTAAAGGACCCCTCTGTTCAGCCCCAGCATTTT,CASSVKDPSVQPQHF
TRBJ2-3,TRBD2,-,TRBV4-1,TGCGCCAGCAGCCATGAAGTCCCGACTAGCGGTAGCACAGATACGCAGTATTTT,CASSHEVPTSGSTDTQYF
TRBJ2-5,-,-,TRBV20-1,TGCAGTGCTCCTCATCCGGCACAAGAGACCCAGTACTTC,CSAPHPAQETQYF
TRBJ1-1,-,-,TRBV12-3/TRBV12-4,TGTGCCAGCAGTCCCCTCAGGGATCGGGACACTGAAGCTTTCTTT,CASSPLRDRDTEAFF
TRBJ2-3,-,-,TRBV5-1,TGCGCCAGTATCGGCGGAGGAAGCACAGATACGCAGTATTTT,CASIGGGSTDTQYF
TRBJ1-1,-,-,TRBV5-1,TGCGCCAGCAGCGTGACCAGGGGTGGTAACACTGAAGCTTTCTTT,CASSVTRGGNTEAFF
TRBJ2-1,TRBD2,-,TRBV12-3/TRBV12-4,TGTGCCAGCGGGGTACCGGAACTAGCGGGGGGTCGCGGGGAGCAGTTCTTC,CASGVPELAGGRGEQFF
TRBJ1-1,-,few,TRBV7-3,TGTGCCAGCAGCCGGGGTTTTGAGGCGGCGGACACTGAAGCTTTCTTT,CASSRGFEAADTEAFF
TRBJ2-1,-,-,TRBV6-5,TGTGCCAGCAGTTATGGGCCCCGGGGGCCCCACAATGAGCAGTTCTTC,CASSYGPRGPHNEQFF
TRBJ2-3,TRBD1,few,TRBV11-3,TGTGCCAGCAGCTTCAGGGGGACCGACACAGATACGCAGTATTTT,CASSFRGTDTDTQYF
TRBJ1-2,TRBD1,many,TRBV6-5,TGTGCCAGCAGTGGTACAGGGGGCAATGGCTACACCTTC,CASSGTGGNGYTF
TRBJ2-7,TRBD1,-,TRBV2,TGTGCCAGCAGACAGGGGGCCCCTTCCTACGAGCAGTACTTC,CASRQGAPSYEQYF
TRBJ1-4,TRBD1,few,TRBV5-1,TGCGCCAGCAGCCGGACAGGGGGACCCAATGAAAAACTGTTTTTT,CASSRTGGPNEKLFF
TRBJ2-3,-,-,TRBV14,TGTGCCAGCAGCCAAGGGTCGCAGACCACAGATACGCAGTATTTT,CASSQGSQTTDTQYF
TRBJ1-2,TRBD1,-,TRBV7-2,TGTGCCAGCAGCTTAGCCCCGGGGACAGTTTATGGCTACACCTTC,CASSLAPGTVYGYTF
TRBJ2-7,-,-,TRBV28,TGTGCCAGCAGTCCAATCGACCGGGACAATGTCTGCTACGAGCAGTACTTC,CASSPIDRDNVCYEQYF
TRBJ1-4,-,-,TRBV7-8,TGTGCCAGCAGCCCCCACAGTAATGAAAAACTGTTTTTT,CASSPHSNEKLFF
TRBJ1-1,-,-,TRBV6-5,TGTGCCGGCAGTTCCCCGCGGGGGGCTAGCACTGAAGCTTTCTTT,CAGSSPRGASTEAFF
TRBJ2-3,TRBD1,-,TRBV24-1,TGTGCCACCAGTGACAAACAGGGGACCAGCACAGATACGCAGTATTTT,CATSDKQGTSTDTQYF
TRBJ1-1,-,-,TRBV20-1,TGCAGTGCCAGCCGGATCGGGATACTGAACACTGAAGCTTTCTTT,CSASRIGILNTEAFF
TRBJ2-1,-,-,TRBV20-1,TGCAGTGCGGATGGAATTAGGCCCAATGAGCAGTTCTTC,CSADGIRPNEQFF
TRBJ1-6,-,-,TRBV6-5,TGTGCCAGCAGTTACTCGGTCAGGCGATCTTATAATTCACCCCTCCACTTT,CASSYSVRRSYNSPLHF
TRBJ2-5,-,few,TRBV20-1,TGCAGTGCTAGGGCTTCAGAGACCCAGTACTTC,CSARASETQYF